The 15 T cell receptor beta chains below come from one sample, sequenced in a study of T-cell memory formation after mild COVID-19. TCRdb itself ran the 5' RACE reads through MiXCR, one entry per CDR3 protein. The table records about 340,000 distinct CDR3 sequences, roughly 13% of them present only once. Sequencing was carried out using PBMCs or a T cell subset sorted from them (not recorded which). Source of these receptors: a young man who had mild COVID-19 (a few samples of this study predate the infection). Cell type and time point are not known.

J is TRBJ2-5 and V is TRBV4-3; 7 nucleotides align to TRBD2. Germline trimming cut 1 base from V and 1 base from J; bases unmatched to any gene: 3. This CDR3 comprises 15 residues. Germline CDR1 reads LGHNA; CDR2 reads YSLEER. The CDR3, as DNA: TGCGCCAGCAGCCAAGGAGCGGGGACCCAAGAGACCCAGTACTTC. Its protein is CASSQGAGTQETQYF.

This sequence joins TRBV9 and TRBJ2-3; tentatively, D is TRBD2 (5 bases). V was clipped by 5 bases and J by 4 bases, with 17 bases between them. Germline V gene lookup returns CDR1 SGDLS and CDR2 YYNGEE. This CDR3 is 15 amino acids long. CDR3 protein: CASRGGGSRADTQYF. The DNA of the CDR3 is TGTGCCAGCAGAGGCGGAGGCTCGCGGGCAGATACGCAGTATTTT.

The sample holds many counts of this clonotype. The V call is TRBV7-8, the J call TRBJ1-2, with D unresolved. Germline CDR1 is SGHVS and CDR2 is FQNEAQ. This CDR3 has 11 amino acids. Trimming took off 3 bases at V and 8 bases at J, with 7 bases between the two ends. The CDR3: CASSFGSGYTF. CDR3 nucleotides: TGTGCCAGCAGCTTTGGGTCAGGCTACACCTTC.

The CDR3 DNA is TGTGCCAGCTCACCATCGGGCAGGTATTCAGATACGCAGTATTTT. It encodes CASSPSGRYSDTQYF. The V call is TRBV18, the J call TRBJ2-3; D uncertain. CDR1 is KGHSH, CDR2 LQKENI, per germline. The CDR3 consists of 15 residues. Trimming took off 2 bases at V and 4 bases at J, with 13 bases between the two ends.

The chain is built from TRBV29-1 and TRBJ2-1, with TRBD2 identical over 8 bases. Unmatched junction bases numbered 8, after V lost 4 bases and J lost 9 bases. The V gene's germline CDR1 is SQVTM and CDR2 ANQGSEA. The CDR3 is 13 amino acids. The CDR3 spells CSVVGGVMAEQFF. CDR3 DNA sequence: TGCAGCGTTGTCGGGGGGGTTATGGCTGAGCAGTTCTTC.

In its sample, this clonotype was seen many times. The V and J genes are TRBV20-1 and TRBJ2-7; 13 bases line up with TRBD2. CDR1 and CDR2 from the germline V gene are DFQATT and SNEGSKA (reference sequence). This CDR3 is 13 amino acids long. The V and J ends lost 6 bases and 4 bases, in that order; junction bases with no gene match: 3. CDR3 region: CSATGLAGYEQYV. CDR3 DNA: TGCAGTGCCACGGGACTAGCGGGGTACGAGCAGTACGTC.

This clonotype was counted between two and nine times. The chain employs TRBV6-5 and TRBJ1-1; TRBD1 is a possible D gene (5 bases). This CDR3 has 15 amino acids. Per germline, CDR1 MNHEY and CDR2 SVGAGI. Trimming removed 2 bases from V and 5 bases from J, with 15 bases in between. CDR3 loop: CASSYPGTGLTEAFF. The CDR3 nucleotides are TGTGCCAGCAGTTACCCTGGGACGGGGTTAACTGAAGCTTTCTTT.

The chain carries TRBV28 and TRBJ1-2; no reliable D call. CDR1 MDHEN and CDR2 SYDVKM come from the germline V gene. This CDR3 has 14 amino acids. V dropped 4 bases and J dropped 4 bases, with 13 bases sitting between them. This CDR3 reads CASSSILRAYGYTF. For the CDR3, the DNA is TGTGCCAGCAGTTCGATTCTCCGGGCCTATGGCTACACCTTC.

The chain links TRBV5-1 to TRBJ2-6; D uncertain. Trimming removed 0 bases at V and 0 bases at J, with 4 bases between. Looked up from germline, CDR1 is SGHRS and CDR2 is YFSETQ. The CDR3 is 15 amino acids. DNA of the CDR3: TGCGCCAGCAGCTTGGCTCCCTCTGGGGCCAACGTCCTGACTTTC. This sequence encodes CASSLAPSGANVLTF.

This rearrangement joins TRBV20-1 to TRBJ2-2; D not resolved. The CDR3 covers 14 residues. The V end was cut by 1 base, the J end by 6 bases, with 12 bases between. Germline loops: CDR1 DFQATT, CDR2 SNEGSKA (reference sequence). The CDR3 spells CSARVSDWPGELFF. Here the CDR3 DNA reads TGCAGTGCTAGAGTCAGCGATTGGCCCGGGGAGCTGTTTTTT.

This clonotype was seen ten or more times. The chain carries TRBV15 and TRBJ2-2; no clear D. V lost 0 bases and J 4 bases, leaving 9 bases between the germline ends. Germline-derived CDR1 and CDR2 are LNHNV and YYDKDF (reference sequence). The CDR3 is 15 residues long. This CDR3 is CATSREATFTGELFF. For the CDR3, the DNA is TGTGCCACCAGCAGAGAGGCCACCTTCACCGGGGAGCTGTTTTTT.

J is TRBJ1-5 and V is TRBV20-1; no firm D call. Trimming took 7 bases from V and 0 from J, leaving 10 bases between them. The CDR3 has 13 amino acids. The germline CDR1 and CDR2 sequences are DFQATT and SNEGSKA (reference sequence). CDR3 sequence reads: CSVRGSSNQPQHF. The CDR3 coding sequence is TGCAGTGTCAGAGGCAGTAGCAATCAGCCCCAGCATTTT.

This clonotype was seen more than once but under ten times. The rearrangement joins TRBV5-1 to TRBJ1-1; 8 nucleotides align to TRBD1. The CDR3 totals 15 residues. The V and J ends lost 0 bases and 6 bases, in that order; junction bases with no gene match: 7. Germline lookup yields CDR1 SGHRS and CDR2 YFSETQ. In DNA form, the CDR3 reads TGCGCCAGCAGCTTGGCGCAGGGGGCTCCAGCTGAAGCTTTCTTT. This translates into CASSLAQGAPAEAFF.

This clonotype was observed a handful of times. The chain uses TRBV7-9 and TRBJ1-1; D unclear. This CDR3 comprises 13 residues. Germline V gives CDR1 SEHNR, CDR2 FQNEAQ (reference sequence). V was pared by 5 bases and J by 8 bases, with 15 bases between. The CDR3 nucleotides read TGTGCCAGCAGCACTCGGCCAGAACAAGAAGCTTTCTTT. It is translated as CASSTRPEQEAFF.

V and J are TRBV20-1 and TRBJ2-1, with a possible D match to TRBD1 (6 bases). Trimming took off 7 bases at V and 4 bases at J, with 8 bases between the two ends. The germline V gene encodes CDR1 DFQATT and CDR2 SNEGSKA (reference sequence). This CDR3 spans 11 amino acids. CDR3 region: CSGQAYNEQFF. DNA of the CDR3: TGCAGTGGACAGGCTTACAATGAGCAGTTCTTC.